This T cell receptor beta chain was retrieved from a study of CD8 T cells in ankylosing spondylitis. In TCRdb, the 5' RACE reads were re-called with MiXCR into one record per CDR3 protein. The repertoire consists of 84,000 or so distinct CDR3 sequences, with around 25% occurring once and the leading ten covering nearly 60%. The germline V gene encodes CDR1 DFQATT and CDR2 SNEGSKA (reference sequence). V lost 6 bases to trimming and J lost 0 bases, with 12 bases between them. The CDR3 loop spans 13 amino acids. The TCR comes from a male donor with ankylosing spondylitis or in good health (not recorded which). The chain couples TRBV20-1 to TRBJ2-7; no definite D call. The sample taken for sequencing was blood, either unsorted or a sorted T cell fraction (not recorded which). CDR3 DNA sequence: TGCAGTGCCCCTACCACAGACTCCTACGAGCAGTACTTC. It encodes CSAPTTDSYEQYF.